The 26 T cell receptor beta chains presented below share a single source sample, sequenced in a study of cytotoxic CD8 clonotypes in ibrutinib-treated CLL. Libraries were prepared by immunoSEQ multiplex PCR; TCRdb keeps only in-frame clonotypes and omits some of them. The repertoire includes 160,000 or so clones, over 75% of them detected once, and about 2.9% sits in the top ten. The sample in question was PBMCs, obtained at disease progression, from a patient treated with ibrutinib. The receptors derive from a human donor with chronic lymphocytic leukemia.

The rearrangement joins TRBV5-1 to TRBJ2-7, with TRBD1 matching over 8 bases. In germline, CDR1 is SGHRS, CDR2 YFSETQ. The CDR3 length is 12 residues. V was clipped by 7 bases and J by 4 bases; unmatched bases: 4. The CDR3 nucleotides are TGCGCCAGCGCAGGGGGCAATTACGAGCAGTACTTC. Translation: CASAGGNYEQYF. The entire variable domain, with the rest obtained from reference TRBV5-1 and TRBJ2-7, is as follows: KAGVTQTPRYLIKTRGQQVTLSCSPISGHRSVSWYQQTPGQGLQFLFEYFSETQRNKGNFPGRFSGRQFSNSRSEMNVSTLELGDSALYLCASAGGNYEQYFGPGTRLTVT.

This chain joins TRBV5-1 and TRBJ2-5; 8 positions match TRBD1. The germline gives CDR1 SGHRS, CDR2 YFSETQ. With V trimmed by 0 bases and J by 5 bases, 12 bases remained unmatched. The CDR3 length is 17 residues. This CDR3 reads CASSLAVPTGAGETQYF. CDR3 in DNA: TGCGCCAGCAGCTTGGCCGTACCGACAGGGGCTGGCGAGACCCAGTACTTC.

The CDR3 reads CASSLRPGQGNTEAFF. The CDR3 DNA reads TGTGCCAGCAGCCTCCGCCCGGGACAAGGGAACACTGAAGCTTTCTTT. The genes are TRBV14 and TRBJ1-1; the D gene is possibly TRBD1 (6 bases). The CDR3 length is 16 residues. V was pared by 4 bases and J by 1 base, with 16 bases between. The V gene's germline CDR1 is SGHDN and CDR2 FVKESK.

The chain uses TRBV4-2 and TRBJ1-1; D is uncertain. Trimming removed 4 bases at V and 1 base at J, with 10 bases between. This CDR3 spans 14 amino acids. Germline V gene data show CDR1 as LGHNA and CDR2 as YNFKEQ. The CDR3 is CASSRRRENTEAFF. CDR3 in DNA: TGTGCCAGCAGCCGGAGACGGGAGAACACTGAAGCTTTCTTT.

V is TRBV9 and J is TRBJ2-3, with 11 bases fitting TRBD2. The CDR3 sequence is 16 residues long. Losses at the gene ends were 4 bases for V and 2 bases for J; bases not matched to a gene: 6. Germline values: CDR1 SGDLS, CDR2 YYNGEE. DNA of the CDR3: TGTGCCAGCAGCCTTAGACTAGCGGGACCCACAGATACGCAGTATTTT. Protein: CASSLRLAGPTDTQYF.

This clone was seen a handful of times. Here the CDR3 reads CAWGPGQLNTEAFF. The CDR3 nucleotides read TGTGCCTGGGGCCCCGGACAGTTGAACACTGAAGCTTTCTTT. This chain connects TRBV30 to TRBJ1-1; weak D call: TRBD1 (6 bases). CDR3 length: 14 residues. Germline loops: CDR1 GTSNPN, CDR2 SVGIG (reference sequence). The V end lost 5 bases, the J end lost 0 bases, and 13 bases lay between the germline ends.

V usage is TRBV29-1 and J usage is TRBJ1-1; TRBD1 matches at 8 bases. The length of the CDR3 is 13 residues. In germline, CDR1 is SQVTM, CDR2 ANQGSEA. V was pared by 5 bases and J by 4 bases, with 6 bases of the junction left unmatched. The CDR3 region is CSVTRTGGTEAFF. The CDR3 DNA is TGCAGCGTTACCCGCACAGGGGGCACTGAAGCTTTCTTT.

The J gene is TRBJ2-7, the V gene TRBV5-5; 7 bases align to TRBD1. This CDR3 comprises 14 residues. With V trimmed by 3 bases and J by 3 bases, 6 bases remained unmatched. Germline CDR1 reads SGHKS; CDR2 reads YYEKEE (reference sequence). CDR3 nucleotides: TGTGCCAGCAGCTACGTGGGGACAGACTACGAGCAGTACTTC. It yields the protein CASSYVGTDYEQYF. The full variable domain, completed using reference TRBV5-5 and TRBJ2-7, is DAGVTQSPTHLIKTRGQQVTLRCSPISGHKSVSWYQQVLGQGPQFIFQYYEKEERGRGNFPDRFSARQFPNYSSELNVNALLLGDSALYLCASSYVGTDYEQYFGPGTRLTVT.

The chain combines TRBV6-5 with TRBJ1-1; 7 bases map to TRBD1. CDR3 length: 16 amino acids. Germline CDR1 and CDR2: MNHEY and SVGAGI. V was clipped by 2 bases and J by 4 bases; unmatched bases: 10. The DNA for the CDR3 is TGTGCCAGCAGTTACCGAATAACAGGGGTTAGCACTGAAGCTTTCTTT. Protein: CASSYRITGVSTEAFF.

This clone was counted a few times. The chain carries TRBV28 and TRBJ1-5; D unresolved. The CDR3 covers 15 residues. Trimming cost V 3 bases and J 0 bases, with 9 bases left between them. Germline V lookup: CDR1 MDHEN, CDR2 SYDVKM. This chain's CDR3 is CASSFVHVSNQPQHF. In DNA, the CDR3 is TGTGCCAGCAGTTTCGTCCATGTTAGCAATCAGCCCCAGCATTTT.

The V call is TRBV6-1, the J call TRBJ2-4; D is unresolved. The CDR3 length is 13 residues. Trimming removed 4 bases from V and 0 bases from J, with 4 bases in between. Germline CDR1 reads MNHNS; CDR2 reads SASEGT. CDR3 bases: TGTGCCAGCAGTGCACTAGCCAAAAACATTCAGTACTTC. It encodes CASSALAKNIQYF.

The chain has TRBV5-1 and TRBJ1-1; possible D gene TRBD1, 6 bases. The CDR3 runs to 14 residues. CDR1 and CDR2 from the germline V gene are SGHRS and YFSETQ. V gave up 0 bases and J gave up 5 bases, with 11 bases separating them. CDR3 sequence reads: CASSLVGGGTEAFF. CDR3 coding DNA: TGCGCCAGCAGCTTGGTAGGGGGTGGGACTGAAGCTTTCTTT. The full variable domain, rest sourced from reference TRBV5-1 and TRBJ1-1, is KAGVTQTPRYLIKTRGQQVTLSCSPISGHRSVSWYQQTPGQGLQFLFEYFSETQRNKGNFPGRFSGRQFSNSRSEMNVSTLELGDSALYLCASSLVGGGTEAFFGQGTRLTVV.

CDR3 bases: TGTGCCAGCAGTCTCGGGACTAGCGGGAGTAAAAACATTCAGTACTTC. Protein: CASSLGTSGSKNIQYF. The J gene is TRBJ2-4, the V gene TRBV28; 14 bases match TRBD2. The germline V gene has CDR1 MDHEN and CDR2 SYDVKM. J gave up 4 bases and V 5 bases, and 4 bases lay outside the gene matches. This CDR3 spans 16 amino acids.

This clone was observed a single time. The chain uses TRBV29-1 and TRBJ1-3; D is undetermined. V lost 0 bases and J lost 0, with 6 bases in between. The CDR3 extends over 14 amino acids. The V gene's germline CDR1 is SQVTM and CDR2 ANQGSEA. In DNA, the CDR3 is TGCAGCGTTGAAGAAGGCAGCTCTGGAAACACCATATATTTT. Amino acid sequence: CSVEEGSSGNTIYF.

As DNA, the CDR3 is TGTGCCAGCTCATCGCGACAGGGGTACGAGCAGTACTTC. It codes for CASSSRQGYEQYF. J is TRBJ2-7 and V is TRBV18; TRBD1 aligns across 8 bases. Germline values: CDR1 KGHSH, CDR2 LQKENI. V was clipped by 5 bases and J by 4 bases; unmatched bases: 4. The CDR3 loop spans 13 amino acids.

This clone was detected only once. The chain links TRBV11-2 to TRBJ2-3, with D perhaps TRBD2 (6 bases). This CDR3 has 17 amino acids. Germline V CDR1 and CDR2: SGHAT, FQNNGV. V lost 4 bases, J lost 5 bases, and 22 bases lay in between. The CDR3 nucleotides read TGTGCCAGCAGCTCCATGAGGTTAGCGGAGACGAGAGATACGCAGTATTTT. This gives the protein CASSSMRLAETRDTQYF.

This clone was picked up many times. The CDR3 nucleotides are TGTGCCAGCAGCCAAGATGTCGGGCAGGGAGTGAATGAGCAGTTCTTC. Protein: CASSQDVGQGVNEQFF. The rearrangement links TRBV14 to TRBJ2-1; D could derive from TRBD1 or TRBD2 (5 bases each). Germline CDR1 is SGHDN and CDR2 is FVKESK. CDR3 length equals 16 residues. Trimming took off 0 bases at V and 7 bases at J, with 16 bases between the two ends.

This clone is a singleton in its sample. The DNA of the CDR3 is TGTGCCAGTAGTAACGAGCGGAATTCCTATGGCTACACCTTC. As protein: CASSNERNSYGYTF. V usage is TRBV19 and J usage is TRBJ1-2; D remains unclear. This CDR3 has 14 amino acids. Trimming removed 4 bases from V and 4 bases from J, with 13 bases in between. Germline V gene lookup returns CDR1 LNHDA and CDR2 SQIVND (reference sequence).

The chain carries TRBV28 and TRBJ2-7, with a possible D match to TRBD1 (5 bases). The CDR3 has 15 residues. Germline CDR1 is MDHEN and CDR2 is SYDVKM. Trimming pared 6 bases from V and 2 bases from J, leaving 17 bases between. CDR3 amino acids: CASSRRTNRPYEQYF. The CDR3 DNA sequence: TGTGCCAGCAGCCGTCGGACAAATAGACCCTACGAGCAGTACTTC.

Only one count was recorded for this clone. V and J are TRBV5-1 and TRBJ2-3, with D possibly being TRBD2 (6 bases). V shed 4 bases and J shed 4 bases, with 16 bases lying between them. Germline V lookup: CDR1 SGHRS, CDR2 YFSETQ. CDR3 length equals 15 residues. The DNA for the CDR3 is TGCGCCAGCAGCCCAGACGGGAGAAGCGCAGATACGCAGTATTTT. This sequence encodes CASSPDGRSADTQYF. The full variable domain, rest sourced from reference TRBV5-1 and TRBJ2-3, is KAGVTQTPRYLIKTRGQQVTLSCSPISGHRSVSWYQQTPGQGLQFLFEYFSETQRNKGNFPGRFSGRQFSNSRSEMNVSTLELGDSALYLCASSPDGRSADTQYFGPGTRLTVL.

This clone showed up just a few times. This rearrangement joins TRBV19 to TRBJ2-2, with 7 bases matching TRBD2. J gave up 5 bases and V 7 bases, and 10 bases lay outside the gene matches. In germline, CDR1 is LNHDA, CDR2 SQIVND (reference sequence). The length of the CDR3 is 15 residues. The CDR3 region has the DNA TGTGCCAGTATGGGGCGGGAGAGGGGTACCGGGGAGCTGTTTTTT. Its protein product is CASMGRERGTGELFF.

This rearrangement joins TRBV4-1 to TRBJ2-1; 7 bases match TRBD2. V lost 0 bases, J lost 2 bases, and 10 bases stayed unmatched. Germline V gives CDR1 MGHRA, CDR2 YSYEKL. The CDR3 covers 18 residues. CDR3 coding DNA: TGCGCCAGCAGCCAAGATCCGGGAGGAATCAACCCCTACAATGAGCAGTTCTTC. Amino acid sequence: CASSQDPGGINPYNEQFF.

V and J are TRBV4-2 and TRBJ2-7; 11 bases map to TRBD2. V gave up 0 bases and J gave up 5 bases; unmatched junction bases: 12. The CDR3 runs to 18 residues. Germline CDR1 LGHNA, CDR2 YNFKEQ. This CDR3 reads CASSQDFFVAGGLDEQYF. The CDR3 DNA reads TGTGCCAGCAGCCAAGATTTTTTCGTAGCGGGAGGGCTCGACGAGCAGTACTTC.

V is TRBV30 and J is TRBJ2-2, with a weak D call TRBD1 (6 bases). Trimming removed 2 bases at V and 1 base at J, with 14 bases between. The CDR3 runs to 16 residues. Germline values: CDR1 GTSNPN, CDR2 SVGIG (reference sequence). CDR3 DNA: TGTGCCTGGAGTAAACCGGGACAAGGGAACACCGGGGAGCTGTTTTTT. It yields the protein CAWSKPGQGNTGELFF.

The J gene is TRBJ1-5, the V gene TRBV28, with a possible D match to TRBD1 (6 bases). This CDR3 is built from 16 residues. V lost 6 bases and J 6 bases, leaving 21 bases between the germline ends. Per the germline V gene, CDR1 is MDHEN and CDR2 is SYDVKM. CDR3 sequence (DNA): TGTGCCAGCAGCCCCTTGGGGGGGCAAAGTAGTCAGCCCCAGCATTTT. Translating it yields CASSPLGGQSSQPQHF.

The CDR3: CASSEGDSLNWGSSYEQYF. In DNA form, the CDR3 reads TGTGCCAGCAGTGAAGGGGACAGCCTAAATTGGGGGAGCTCCTACGAGCAGTACTTC. The chain employs TRBV2 and TRBJ2-7, with TRBD1 identical over 7 bases. The CDR3 spans 19 residues. Germline trimming cut 1 base from V and 0 bases from J; bases unmatched to any gene: 15. Per the germline V gene, CDR1 is SNHLY and CDR2 is FYNNEI.